This T cell receptor (beta chain) stems from a study of blood T cell repertoires in COVID-19. Study details: Material from acute and convalescent COVID-19 was sourced from the United States, Italy and Spain.

The table came from immunoSEQ multiplex PCR; TCRdb's copy has only in-frame clones and leaves some out. The sample has about 59,000 clones; more than 60% are singletons. Trimming removed 3 bases from V and 2 bases from J, with 11 bases in between. CDR1 and CDR2 (germline): LNHDA, SQIVND (reference sequence). This CDR3 spans 15 amino acids. The receptor was isolated from a woman in her 70s with acute or convalescent COVID-19. The specimen sequenced was peripheral blood. V and J are TRBV19 and TRBJ2-1, with D maybe TRBD2 (7 bases). The CDR3, as DNA: TGTGCCAGTAGTATGCGGGGGCTTACCTACAATGAGCAGTTCTTC. Its protein product is CASSMRGLTYNEQFF.